This T cell receptor beta chain emerged from a study of blood T cell repertoires in COVID-19 (dated by TCRdb to about 2020). For the wider study: The collaborator samples originated in the United States, Italy and Spain and spanned the acute and convalescent phases of COVID-19. Deeply sampled blood TCRbeta repertoires from subjects exposed to, actively infected with, or recovered from COVID-19 were included in the dataset. HLA class I and class II types, where available, came from metadata supplied by the sample provider rather than from assay-based typing. The samples were drawn from the first 160 participants of the ongoing ImmuneRACE study and from roughly 1,300 subjects provided by 6 global collaborators. The repertoires were released in a freely available public database intended as a resource for research on the immune response to SARS-CoV-2. Sample metadata almost always included a de-identified subject ID, COVID-19 status, age in years and sex. The prospective study material was composed of cDNA or gDNA derived from T cells, B-cell-depleted T cells, or PBMCs.

The study at large found these results: The amount of clinical and demographic metadata varied by source and participant and was provided uncurated.

In the case of this clone: Which antigen it targets is not known. Within one base of it there is no much larger clone, and no base qualities were kept.

The collaborating institutions used their own protocols to collect whole blood in K2EDTA tubes. For TCRbeta analysis, collaborators shipped samples in one of three forms: frozen whole blood, isolated PBMCs, or DNA extracted from either of those sample types. The immunoSEQ Assay, a bias-controlled multiplex PCR, was used to amplify TCRbeta CDR3 regions from genomic DNA. Processing in the source paper ran as follows. The number of nucleated cells in each sample was estimated from the amplification of reference gene primers within the assay. To quantify the absolute abundance of each unique TCRbeta CDR3 rearrangement, sequence reads were collapsed and filtered. For each sample, productive Simpson clonality was calculated as the square root of Simpson's diversity index across productive rearrangements. The source is immuneACCESS, and TCRdb retained only in-frame sequences with V and J called. Part of the clones is not carried over; for the studies checked, unresolved V genes explain less than half of this, and the remainder is unexplained. V, J and clone size derive from that table, while D and trimming were established from the DNA sequence. This sample has nearly 90,000 clones in its table, and about three quarters of those were observed once. 13% to 15% of the sample is held by the ten biggest clonotypes.

Sequencing used peripheral blood. This sequence originates from a woman older than 75 with acute or convalescent COVID-19.

The CDR3 amino acid sequence is: CASSVEAGVSTGELFF. The nucleotides are TGTGCCAGCAGCGTAGAAGCGGGGGTGAGCACCGGGGAGCTGTTTTTT. The chain is made from TRBV9 and TRBJ2-2; TRBD2 lines up with 8 middle nucleotides. The CDR3 measures 16 amino acids from cysteine to phenylalanine. The sequence is cut down to CDR3 DNA, 48 bases in frame from base 1. CDR1 and CDR2 are read off the germline V gene as SGDLS and YYNGEE. V ends up 0 bases short and J 4 bases short, with an unmatched junction base count of 5. Extended through the reference TRBV9 and TRBJ2-2 proteins, this CDR3 yields the full variable domain: DSGVTQTPKHLITATGQRVTLRCSPRSGDLSVYWYQQSLDQGLQFLIQYYNGEERAKGNILERFSAQQFPDLHSELNLSSLELGDSALYFCASSVEAGVSTGELFFGEGSRLTVL.